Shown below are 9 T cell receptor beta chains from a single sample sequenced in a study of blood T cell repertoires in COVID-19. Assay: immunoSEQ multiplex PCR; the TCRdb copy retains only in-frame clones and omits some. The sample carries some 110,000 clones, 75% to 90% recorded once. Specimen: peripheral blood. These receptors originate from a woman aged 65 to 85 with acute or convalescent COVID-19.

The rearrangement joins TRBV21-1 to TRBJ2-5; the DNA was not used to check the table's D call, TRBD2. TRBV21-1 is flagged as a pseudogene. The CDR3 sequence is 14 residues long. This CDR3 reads CASSAGPDQETQYF. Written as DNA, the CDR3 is TGTGCCAGCAGCGCGGGACCAGATCAAGAGACCCAGTACTTC.

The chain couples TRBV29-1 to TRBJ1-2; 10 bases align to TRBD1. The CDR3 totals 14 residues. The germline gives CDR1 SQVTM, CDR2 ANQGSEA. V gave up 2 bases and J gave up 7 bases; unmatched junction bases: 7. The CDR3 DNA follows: TGCAGCGTTGAACAGACAGGGGGCGCGGGTGGCTACACCTTC. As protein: CSVEQTGGAGGYTF.

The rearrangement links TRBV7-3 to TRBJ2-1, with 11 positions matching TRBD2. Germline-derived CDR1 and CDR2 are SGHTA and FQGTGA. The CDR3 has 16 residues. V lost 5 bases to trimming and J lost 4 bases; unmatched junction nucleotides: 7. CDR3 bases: TGTGCCAGCAGCCTCCATAGCGGGAGGGTGTACAATGAGCAGTTCTTC. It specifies CASSLHSGRVYNEQFF.

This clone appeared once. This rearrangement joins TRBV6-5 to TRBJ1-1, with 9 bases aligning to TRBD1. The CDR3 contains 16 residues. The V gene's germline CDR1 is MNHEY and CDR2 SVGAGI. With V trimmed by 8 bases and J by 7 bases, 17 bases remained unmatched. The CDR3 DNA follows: TGTGCCAGCCGTTGGGAGGCGGGACAGGGTAGAGTTGAAGCTTTCTTT. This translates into CASRWEAGQGRVEAFF.

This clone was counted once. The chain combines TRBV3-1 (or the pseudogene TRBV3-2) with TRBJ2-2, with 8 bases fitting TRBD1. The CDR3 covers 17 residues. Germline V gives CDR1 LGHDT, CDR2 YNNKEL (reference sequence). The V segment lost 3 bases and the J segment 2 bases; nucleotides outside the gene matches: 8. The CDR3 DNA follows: TGTGCCAGCAGCCACCTATTAACAGGGGGTAACACCGGGGAGCTGTTTTTT. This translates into CASSHLLTGGNTGELFF.

CDR3 DNA: TGTGCCAGCAGTTGGACTCCGGGATACGAGCAGTACTTC. Residues: CASSWTPGYEQYF. The chain links TRBV28 to TRBJ2-7; D is possibly TRBD2 (5 bases). Trimming cost V 4 bases and J 4 bases, with 11 bases left between them. The germline gives CDR1 MDHEN, CDR2 SYDVKM. This CDR3 comprises 13 residues.

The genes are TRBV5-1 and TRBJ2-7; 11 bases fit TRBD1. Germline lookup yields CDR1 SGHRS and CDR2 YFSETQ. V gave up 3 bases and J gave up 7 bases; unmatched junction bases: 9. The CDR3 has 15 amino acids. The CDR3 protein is CASSYSGTGGVEQYF. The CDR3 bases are TGCGCCAGCAGCTACTCCGGGACAGGGGGGGTGGAGCAGTACTTC.

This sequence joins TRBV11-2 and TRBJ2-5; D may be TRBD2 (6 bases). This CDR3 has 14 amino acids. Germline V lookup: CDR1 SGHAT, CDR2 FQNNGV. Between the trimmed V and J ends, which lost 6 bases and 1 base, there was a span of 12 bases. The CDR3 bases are TGTGCCAGCAGGGGGGAGGCGGTCCAAGAGACCCAGTACTTC. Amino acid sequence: CASRGEAVQETQYF.

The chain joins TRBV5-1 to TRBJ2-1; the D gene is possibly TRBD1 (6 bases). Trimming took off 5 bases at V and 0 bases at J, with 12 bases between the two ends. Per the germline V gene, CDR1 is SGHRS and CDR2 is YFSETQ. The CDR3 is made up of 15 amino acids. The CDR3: CASSPDSSSYNEQFF. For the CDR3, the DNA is TGCGCCAGCAGTCCGGACAGCTCCTCCTACAATGAGCAGTTCTTC.